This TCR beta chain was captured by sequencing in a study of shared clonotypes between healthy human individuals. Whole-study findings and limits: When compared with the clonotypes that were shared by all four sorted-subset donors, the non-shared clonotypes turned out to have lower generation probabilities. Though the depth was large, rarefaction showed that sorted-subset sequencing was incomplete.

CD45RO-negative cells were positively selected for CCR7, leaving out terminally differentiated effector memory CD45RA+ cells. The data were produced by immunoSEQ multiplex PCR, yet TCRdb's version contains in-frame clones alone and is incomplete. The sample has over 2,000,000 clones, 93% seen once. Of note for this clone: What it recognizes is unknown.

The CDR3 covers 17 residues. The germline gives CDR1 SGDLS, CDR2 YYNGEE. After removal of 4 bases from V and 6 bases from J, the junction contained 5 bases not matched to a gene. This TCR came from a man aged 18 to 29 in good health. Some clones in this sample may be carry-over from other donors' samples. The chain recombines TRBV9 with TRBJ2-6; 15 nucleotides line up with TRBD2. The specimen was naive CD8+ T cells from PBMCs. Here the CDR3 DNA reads TGTGCCAGCAGCCCACGGACTAGCGGGGGGGAGGCCAACGTCCTGACTTTC. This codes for CASSPRTSGGEANVLTF.